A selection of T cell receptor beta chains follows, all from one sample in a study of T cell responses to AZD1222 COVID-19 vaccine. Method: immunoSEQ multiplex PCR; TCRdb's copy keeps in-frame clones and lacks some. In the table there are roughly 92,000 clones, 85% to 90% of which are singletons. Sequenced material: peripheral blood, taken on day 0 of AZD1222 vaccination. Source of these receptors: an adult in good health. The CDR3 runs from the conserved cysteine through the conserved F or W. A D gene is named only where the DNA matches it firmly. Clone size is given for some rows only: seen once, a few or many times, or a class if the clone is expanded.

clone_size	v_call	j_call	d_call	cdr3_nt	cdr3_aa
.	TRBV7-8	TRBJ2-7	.	TGTGCCAGCAGCCCACAGGGTTTGAAGGGGGAGCAGTACTTC	CASSPQGLKGEQYF
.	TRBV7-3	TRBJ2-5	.	TGTGCCAGCAGCTTATCAGGGACTCCTTCAGAGACCCAGTACTTC	CASSLSGTPSETQYF
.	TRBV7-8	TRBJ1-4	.	TGTGCCAGCAGCTTAGTAGGGGGGGTATTCGAAAAACTGTTTTTT	CASSLVGGVFEKLFF
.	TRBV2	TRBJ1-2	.	TGTGCCAGCAGGCCGGGGACCTTAGGGGGCTACACCTTC	CASRPGTLGGYTF
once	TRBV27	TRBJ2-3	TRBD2	TGTGCCAGCAGAGGGACTAGCGGGGCGGCGGCGGTTTGGGATACGCAGTATTTT	CASRGTSGAAAVWDTQYF
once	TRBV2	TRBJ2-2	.	TGTGCCAGCAGTGTAATGGAGAGCACCGGGGAGCTGTTTTTT	CASSVMESTGELFF
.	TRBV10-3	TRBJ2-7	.	TGTGCCATCAGTGGGGGGACACTTTACGAGCAGTACTTC	CAISGGTLYEQYF
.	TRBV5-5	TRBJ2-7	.	TGTGCCAGCAGGTCGGTCCGGGACTCAGTCTACGAGCAGTACTTC	CASRSVRDSVYEQYF
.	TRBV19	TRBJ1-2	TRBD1	TGTGCCAGTAGTAGGACAGGGGTTGTCTACACCTTC	CASSRTGVVYTF
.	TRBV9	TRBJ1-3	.	TGTGCCAGCAGCGGCGGTGGAAACACCATATATTTT	CASSGGGNTIYF
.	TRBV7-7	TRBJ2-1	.	TGTGCTAGCAGCTTAGATTCAGGGGGGAGAAATGAGCAGTTCTTC	CASSLDSGGRNEQFF
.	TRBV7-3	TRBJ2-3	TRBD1	TGTGCCAGCAGCTGGACAGGGGTCAGCACAGATACGCAGTATTTT	CASSWTGVSTDTQYF
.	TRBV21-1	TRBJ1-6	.	TGTGCCAGCTTCTGCGGGACAACCGATAATTCACCCCTCCACTTT	CASFCGTTDNSPLHF
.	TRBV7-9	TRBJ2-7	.	TGTGCCAGCAGCTTAGCCGGCGGGTACGAGCAGTACTTC	CASSLAGGYEQYF
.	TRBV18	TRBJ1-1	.	TGTGCCAGCTCGGATCAGGGGACAAGGATGAACACTGAAGCTTTCTTT	CASSDQGTRMNTEAFF
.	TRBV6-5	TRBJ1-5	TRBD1	TGTGCCAGCAGGGCGACAGGGAGGCGCAATCAGCCCCAGCATTTT	CASRATGRRNQPQHF
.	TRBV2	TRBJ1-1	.	TGTGCCAGCAGTGAAGCGCTTTCGCAGTCTGAAGCTTTCTTT	CASSEALSQSEAFF
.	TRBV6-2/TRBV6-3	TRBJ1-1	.	TGTGCCAGCAGTTACCTGGGACACCCCTTGAGGGGGACTGAAGCTTTCTTT	CASSYLGHPLRGTEAFF
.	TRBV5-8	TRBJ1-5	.	TGTGCCAGCAGCTTTCAATCCAGGGGTGGACAGCCCCAGCATTTT	CASSFQSRGGQPQHF
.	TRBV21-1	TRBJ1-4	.	TGTGCCAGCAGCAAAGGAAAACTGTTTTTT	CASSKGKLFF
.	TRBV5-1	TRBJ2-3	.	TGCGCCAGCAGCTTGGGGACGGCTAGCACAGATACGCAGTATTTT	CASSLGTASTDTQYF
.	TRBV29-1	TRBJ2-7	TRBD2	TGCAGCGTTGGGACTAGGCTTTCCTACGAGCAGTACTTC	CSVGTRLSYEQYF
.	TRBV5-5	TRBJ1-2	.	TGTGCCAGCAGCTTGGCCGCCAGGGAGTATGGCTACACCTTC	CASSLAAREYGYTF
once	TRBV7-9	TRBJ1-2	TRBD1	TGTGCCAGCAGGGAGACTTCGACAGGGCTATTTGATGGCTACACCTTC	CASRETSTGLFDGYTF
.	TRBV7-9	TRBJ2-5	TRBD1	TGTGCCAGCAGAAAAACAGGGGGCGGTCAGACCCTTTGGGGAGAGACCCAGTACTTC	CASRKTGGGQTLWGETQYF
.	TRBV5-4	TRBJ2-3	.	TGTGCCAGCATGAAAGGGGCGGTGGGCACAGATACGCAGTATTTT	CASMKGAVGTDTQYF
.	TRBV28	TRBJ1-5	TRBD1	TGTGCCAGCAGTTTATTACAGGGGGAAGGCAATCAGCCCCAGCATTTT	CASSLLQGEGNQPQHF
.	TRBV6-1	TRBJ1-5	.	TGTGCCAGCAGTGAAGTCGGCAGTATGCAGCCCCAGCATTTT	CASSEVGSMQPQHF